Listed here is a single TCR beta chain. As yet, its antigen is unknown. A much larger clone differs by one base, so this may be a read error. Germline-derived CDR1 and CDR2 are MGHRA and YSYEKL. The CDR3 consists of 17 residues. With V trimmed by 4 bases and J by 3 bases, 9 bases remained unmatched. No treatment had been given to any patient before thyroid surgery. These data are taken from a study of metastatic and nonmetastatic thyroid tumors. Overall study results and limits: It was reported that TCR beta diversity was significantly higher in malignant thyroid tumors than benign nodules, in blood and tumor.

MiXCR was used by TCRdb to re-call the PCR reads. The table includes 50,000 to 70,000 clones, about 4% detected once. This TCR derives from a female donor with papillary thyroid cancer or a benign thyroid nodule (not recorded which). Some clones in this sample may be carry-over from other donors' samples. The source material was blood. V is TRBV4-1 and J is TRBJ2-1; TRBD2 matches at 10 bases. The CDR3 loop reads CASSRDLGTSVYNEQFF. Written as DNA, the CDR3 is TGCGCCAGCAGCCGAGATCTAGGGACTAGCGTCTACAATGAGCAGTTCTTC.